This T cell receptor beta chain stems from a study of human T cells and chemical hapten exposure. Noted time point: patch test 1, 2 weeks after DPC sensitization. Stated treatment: therapeutic diphenylcyclopropenone sensitization with weekly scalp DPC. Blood, whole and unfractionated, served as the source for total RNA extraction. There are many counts of this clonotype. What it binds is not known. Per the germline V gene, CDR1 is SQVTM and CDR2 is ANQGSEA. The CDR3 covers 13 residues. The V end lost 4 bases, the J end lost 3 bases, and 10 bases lay between the germline ends. Study-level findings and limits: With regard to DPC sensitization, TCRs above 1 in 1000 frequency did not change.

TCRdb used MiXCR to reprocess the RACE reads, holding one entry per CDR3 protein. Among around 100,000 distinct CDR3 sequences listed, more than 9.5% were seen once. Material: whole blood, obtained in connection with sensitization to the hapten diphenylcyclopropenone (DPC). The receptor was isolated from a woman aged 40 to 50 with alopecia areata. Some clones in this sample may be carry-over from other donors' samples. The chain joins TRBV29-1 to TRBJ1-5, with D possibly TRBD1 on 6 matching bases. The CDR3: CSVVGALNQPQHF. The CDR3 nucleotides are TGCAGCGTTGTGGGGGCCCTCAATCAGCCCCAGCATTTT.